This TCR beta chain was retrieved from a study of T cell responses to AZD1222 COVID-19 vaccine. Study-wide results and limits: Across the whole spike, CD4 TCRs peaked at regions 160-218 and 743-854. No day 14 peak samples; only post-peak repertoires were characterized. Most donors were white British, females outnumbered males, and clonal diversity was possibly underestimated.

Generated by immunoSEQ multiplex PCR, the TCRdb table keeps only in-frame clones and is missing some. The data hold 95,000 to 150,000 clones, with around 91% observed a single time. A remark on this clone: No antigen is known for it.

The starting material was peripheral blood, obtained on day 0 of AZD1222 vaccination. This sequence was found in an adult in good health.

The CDR3 sequence: CAWSAGALSYEQYF. The CDR3 coding sequence is TGTGCCTGGAGTGCGGGGGCCCTTTCCTACGAGCAGTACTTC. This chain uses TRBV30 with TRBJ2-7; D is tentatively TRBD1 or TRBD2 (6 bases each). The V end lost 1 base, the J end lost 1 base, and 11 bases lay between the germline ends. CDR1 is GTSNPN, CDR2 SVGIG, per germline (reference sequence). CDR3 length equals 14 residues.